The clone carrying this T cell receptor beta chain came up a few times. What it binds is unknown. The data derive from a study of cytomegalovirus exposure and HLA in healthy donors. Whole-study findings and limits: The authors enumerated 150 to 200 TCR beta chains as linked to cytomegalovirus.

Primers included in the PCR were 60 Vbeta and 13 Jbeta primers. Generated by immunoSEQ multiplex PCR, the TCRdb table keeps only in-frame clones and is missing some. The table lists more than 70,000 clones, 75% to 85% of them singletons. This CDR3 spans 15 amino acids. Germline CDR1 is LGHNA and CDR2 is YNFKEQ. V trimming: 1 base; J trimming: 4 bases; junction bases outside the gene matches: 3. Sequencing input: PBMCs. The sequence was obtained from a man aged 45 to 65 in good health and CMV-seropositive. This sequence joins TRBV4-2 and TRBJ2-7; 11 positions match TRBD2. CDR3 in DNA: TGTGCCAGCAGCCAAGCCACTAGCGGGGGATACGAGCAGTACTTC. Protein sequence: CASSQATSGGYEQYF.